This TCR beta chain originates from a study of cytomegalovirus exposure and HLA in healthy donors. This CDR3 has 15 residues. Germline V CDR1 and CDR2: SGHRS, YFSETQ. V trimming: 4 bases; J trimming: 9 bases; junction bases outside the gene matches: 5. The study ran its PCR with 60 Vbeta and 13 Jbeta primers. The assay was immunoSEQ multiplex PCR, and TCRdb's table has in-frame clones only and misses some. This table has a few hundred thousand clones, around 81% appearing once. Study conclusions and caveats: An analysis that came later showed most CMV-associated TCR beta chains appearing HLA-restricted. Analysis performed later showed TCR beta chains linked to HLA being more clonally expanded than equally common others. For most TCR beta V segments, an earlier analysis put the productive rate at about 87% or about 30% of the time. Some public TCRs appeared in many individuals, while most sequences were rare.

Concerning this clone: Antigen: not known.

The receptor was isolated from a woman aged 60-70 years in good health and CMV-seropositive. The material sequenced was PBMCs. The chain uses TRBV5-1 and TRBJ2-1, with TRBD2 matching 15 bases. The CDR3 DNA sequence: TGCGCCAGCAGCCTCGGGACTAGCGGGAGGTTTGAGCAGTTCTTC. Translation gives CASSLGTSGRFEQFF.